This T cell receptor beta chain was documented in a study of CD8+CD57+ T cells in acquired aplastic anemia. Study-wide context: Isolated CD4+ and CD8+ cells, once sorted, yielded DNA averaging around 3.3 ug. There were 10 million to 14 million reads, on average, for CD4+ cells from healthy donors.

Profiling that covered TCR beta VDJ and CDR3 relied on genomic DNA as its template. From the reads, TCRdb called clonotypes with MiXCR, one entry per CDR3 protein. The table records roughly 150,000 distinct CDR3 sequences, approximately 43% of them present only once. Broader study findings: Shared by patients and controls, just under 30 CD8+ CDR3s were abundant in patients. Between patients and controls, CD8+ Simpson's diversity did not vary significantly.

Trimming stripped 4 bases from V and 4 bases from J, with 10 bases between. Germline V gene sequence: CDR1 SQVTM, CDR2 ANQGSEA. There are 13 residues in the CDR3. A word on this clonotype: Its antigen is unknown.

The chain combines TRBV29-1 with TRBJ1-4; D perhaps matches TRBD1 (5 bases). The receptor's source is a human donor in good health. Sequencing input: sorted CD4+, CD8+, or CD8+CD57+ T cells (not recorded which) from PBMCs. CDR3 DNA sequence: TGCAGCGTTGGGGGGTACTATAATGAAAAACTGTTTTTT. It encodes CSVGGYYNEKLFF.